This T cell receptor beta chain originates from a study of blood T cell repertoires in COVID-19. Across the study: Nucleic acid was either cDNA or gDNA, and it came from T cells, B-cell-depleted T cells, or PBMCs.

In the authors' workflow: The authors estimated nucleated cell counts from reference gene primer amplification. Only in-frame clones appear in the TCRdb table, and some are missing; sequencing was by immunoSEQ multiplex PCR. Clonal size and the V and J genes are those of that table, whereas D and trimming came from the DNA. The sample comprises about 220,000 clones, around 82% of which are singletons, and approximately 3.8% rests with the top ten. In germline, CDR1 is SNHLY, CDR2 FYNNEI. The CDR3 sequence is 15 residues long. The V gene lost 8 bases and the J gene lost 12 bases, with 28 bases spanning the gap.

The TCR sequence derives from a middle-aged woman who had been exposed to COVID-19. V usage is TRBV2 and J usage is TRBJ1-1; possible D gene TRBD1, 5 bases. The material sequenced was PBMCs or T cells enriched from blood (not recorded which). DNA for the CDR3: TGTGCCAGCCGACCCCGGGGGAATGGCGGACGGAGGTCTTTCTTT. It codes for CASRPRGNGGRRSFF.